A selection of T cell receptor beta chains follows, all from one sample in a study of human T cells and chemical hapten exposure. A single record per CDR3 protein comes from TCRdb applying MiXCR to the RACE reads. The sample records roughly 120,000 distinct CDR3 sequences, around 8.3% being singletons. Sequencing was done on a sample of whole blood. The receptors here all came from a male donor in good health. Some clones in this sample may be carry-over from other donors' samples. The CDR3 runs from the conserved cysteine through the conserved F or W. Fields, in order: D gene, J gene, clone size, V gene, CDR3 DNA, CDR3 protein. D genes are given only for firm matches. Only some rows state a clone size, as once, few, many or a class for expanded clones.

. TRBJ2-7 many TRBV12-3/TRBV12-4 TGTGCCAGCAGTGGCTGGGTCCACTCCTACGAGCAGTACTTC CASSGWVHSYEQYF
. TRBJ2-7 few TRBV29-1 TGCAGCGTTGATACAGAGGACTACGAGCAGTACTTC CSVDTEDYEQYF
. TRBJ2-1 . TRBV27 TGTGCCAGCAGTTCCCACGGGGCCCAATGGTATGAGCAGTTCTTC CASSSHGAQWYEQFF
. TRBJ2-3 many TRBV20-1 TGCAGTGCTAGAGATTACCGGGGAGGAACAGATACGCAGTATTTT CSARDYRGGTDTQYF
. TRBJ2-7 few TRBV20-1 TGCAGTGCTAGAGATAGAGGGGGACCAAGCTACGAGCAGTACTTC CSARDRGGPSYEQYF
TRBD2 TRBJ2-5 . TRBV29-1 TGCAGCGTCACGAGACTAGCGGGGAAGGAGACCCAGTACTTC CSVTRLAGKETQYF
. TRBJ1-3 many TRBV6-5 TGTGCCAGCAGTTACTCGCAGGGGTTGCTTAACACCATATATTTT CASSYSQGLLNTIYF
. TRBJ2-1 . TRBV21-1 TGTGCCATCCAAGGAGTCCGGGACAAAACCAATGAGCAGTTCTTC CAIQGVRDKTNEQFF
TRBD1 TRBJ2-7 many TRBV29-1 TGCAGCGTGCGCCCAGGGGGCGGGTACGAGCAGTACTTC CSVRPGGGYEQYF
. TRBJ1-3 many TRBV13 TGTGCCAGCAGCATATATGGAAACACCATATATTTT CASSIYGNTIYF
. TRBJ1-2 . TRBV12-5 TGTGCTAGTGGTTTGAAGGCGGCCACGGCGGATGGCTACACCTTC CASGLKAATADGYTF
TRBD2 TRBJ2-3 few TRBV6-4 TGTGCCAGCAGTGACAGCGGGGGGGCCACAGATACGCAGTATTTT CASSDSGGATDTQYF
. TRBJ1-5 few TRBV6-2/TRBV6-3 TGTGCCGCCCAAGGCGGGAGTCAGCCCCAGCATTTT CAAQGGSQPQHF
. TRBJ1-2 many TRBV20-1 TGCAGTGCTAGTCTCCGGGACACCCGACGGGGCTACACCTTC CSASLRDTRRGYTF
TRBD1 TRBJ1-5 few TRBV12-3/TRBV12-4 TGTGCCAGCACCAATGGGGACAGGATCAATCAGCCCCAGCATTTT CASTNGDRINQPQHF
TRBD1 TRBJ1-2 . TRBV6-5 TGTGCCAGCACCCCCCAGGGGGACGCCCGCTATGGCTACACCTTC CASTPQGDARYGYTF
TRBD1 TRBJ2-7 many TRBV7-3 TGTGCCAGCAGCTGGGGACAGGGTTGGGAGCAGTACTTC CASSWGQGWEQYF
TRBD1 TRBJ2-4 few TRBV19 TGTGCCAGTAGTAAGGGACAGGGGGTGGCCAAAAACATTCAGTACTTC CASSKGQGVAKNIQYF
. TRBJ2-1 few TRBV7-9 TGTGCCAGCAGCTTAAGCGGGACAGTAGATCATGAGCAGTTCTTC CASSLSGTVDHEQFF
. TRBJ1-5 few TRBV7-2 TGTGCCAGCAGCTTATCACAGAGCAATCAGCCCCAGCATTTT CASSLSQSNQPQHF
. TRBJ1-1 . TRBV30 TGTGCCTGCGCAGGGGCGTCTGAAGCTTTCTTT CACAGASEAFF
TRBD1 TRBJ2-7 many TRBV19 TGTGCCAGTAGAGGAACAGGGGGCCACGAGCAGTACTTC CASRGTGGHEQYF
. TRBJ1-5 . TRBV6-1 TGTGCCAGCAGTGAAGCCGGGGGGCGGCATCAGCCCCAGCATTTT CASSEAGGRHQPQHF
. TRBJ2-7 . TRBV25-1 TGTGCCAGCAGTGACGGGGAGACTGGCGCCTACGAGCAGTACTTC CASSDGETGAYEQYF
. TRBJ1-5 few TRBV29-1 TGCAGCGTTGGGGCAGAAAATCAGCCCCAGCATTTT CSVGAENQPQHF
TRBD2 TRBJ2-1 . TRBV11-1 TGTGCCAGCAGCCTAGAGGAGGGAGGGTTTAATGAGCAGTTCTTC CASSLEEGGFNEQFF
. TRBJ2-7 few TRBV5-6 TGTGCCAGCAGCTTAAGTCTAGCCACCTACGAGCAGTACTTC CASSLSLATYEQYF
. TRBJ1-1 few TRBV7-9 TGTGCCAGCAGCTTAAGGGGGGAGAACACTGAAGCTTTCTTT CASSLRGENTEAFF
. TRBJ2-3 many TRBV7-2 TGTGCCAGCAGCTTAGCTCCCTCTAGCGCAGATACGCAGTATTTT CASSLAPSSADTQYF
. TRBJ1-1 many TRBV27 TGTGCCAGCAGTTTATCTACGACAGGGAACACTGAAGCTTTCTTT CASSLSTTGNTEAFF
. TRBJ2-2 many TRBV5-1 TGCGCCAGCAGCTTGGGGGGCGCGAACACCGGGGAGCTGTTTTTT CASSLGGANTGELFF
. TRBJ1-3 few TRBV6-6 TGTGCCAGCAGTTACTCGATATTTCGGGACTCTGGAAACACCATATATTTT CASSYSIFRDSGNTIYF
. TRBJ2-4 . TRBV10-3 TGTGCCATCAGTGATGGAGGGAGTCTAGCCAAAAACATTCAGTACTTC CAISDGGSLAKNIQYF
. TRBJ2-1 many TRBV5-1 TGCGCCAGCAGCTTGGAGGCAACGAGCTCCTACAATGAGCAGTTCTTC CASSLEATSSYNEQFF
. TRBJ2-7 . TRBV5-4 TGTGCCAGCACCCTTTCCGGGGGCGGGGACGAGCAGTACTTC CASTLSGGGDEQYF
. TRBJ1-2 many TRBV30 TGTGCCTGGAGTTGGGGAGGGATACCCGACCGATATGGCTACACCTTC CAWSWGGIPDRYGYTF
TRBD1 TRBJ1-5 many TRBV7-9 TGTGCCAGCTCAGCCCAAGGGGGCTTTCAGCCCCAGCATTTT CASSAQGGFQPQHF
TRBD1 TRBJ1-1 . TRBV5-1 TGCGCCAGCAGCTTGGGGGGACAGGGGGCTATGAAGACTGAAGCTTTCTTT CASSLGGQGAMKTEAFF
. TRBJ1-5 many TRBV6-5 TGTGCCAGCAGCCCAGCCGGCCGGGGAAATCAGCCCCAGCATTTT CASSPAGRGNQPQHF
. TRBJ2-7 . TRBV29-1 TGCAGCTCCCGGGACACAGACTACGAGCAGTACTTC CSSRDTDYEQYF
. TRBJ1-5 few TRBV3-1 TGTGCCAGCAGCCAGGGGAATGGTCAGCCCCAGCATTTT CASSQGNGQPQHF
. TRBJ2-6 many TRBV7-7 TGTGCCAGCAGCTCCCACCGGAGGACAGCTATAGCTGGGGCCAACGTCCTGACTTTC CASSSHRRTAIAGANVLTF
. TRBJ2-3 few TRBV19 TGTGCCAGTAGTATGACGGGCGGACCAGATACGCAGTATTTT CASSMTGGPDTQYF
. TRBJ1-1 few TRBV6-6 TGTGCCAGCAGTTACCACTGGACAGAAGGGAACACTGAAGCTTTCTTT CASSYHWTEGNTEAFF
TRBD2 TRBJ2-7 few TRBV7-2 TGTGCCAGCAGCCCCCGGACTAGCGGGACCTCGTACGAGCAGTACTTC CASSPRTSGTSYEQYF
. TRBJ2-7 few TRBV5-4 TGTGCCAGCAGCAAATCATTCGGACGAGGCGAGCAGTACTTC CASSKSFGRGEQYF
. TRBJ2-7 few TRBV27 TGTGCCAGCAGTCCCCACTCGAGCGGTGCGACCTACGAGCAGTACTTC CASSPHSSGATYEQYF
. TRBJ1-1 few TRBV12-3/TRBV12-4 TGTGCCAGCAGTCCCTCCGGTAGTGGGTGGACTGAAGCTTTCTTT CASSPSGSGWTEAFF
. TRBJ2-1 many TRBV6-5 TGTGCCAGCAGGACGAGGACTAAAACCTACAATGAGCAGTTCTTC CASRTRTKTYNEQFF